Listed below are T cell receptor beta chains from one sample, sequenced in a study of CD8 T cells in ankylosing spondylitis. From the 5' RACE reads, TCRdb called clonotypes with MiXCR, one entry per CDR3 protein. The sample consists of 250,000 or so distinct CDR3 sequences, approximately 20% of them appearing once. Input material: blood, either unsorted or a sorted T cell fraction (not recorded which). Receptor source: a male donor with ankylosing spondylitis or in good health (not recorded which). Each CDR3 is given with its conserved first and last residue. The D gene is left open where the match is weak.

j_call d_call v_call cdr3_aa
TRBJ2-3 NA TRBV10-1 CDILDTQYF
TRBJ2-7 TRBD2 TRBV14 CASSQEFGGGLREQYF
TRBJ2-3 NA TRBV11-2 CASSLEWGSTDTQYF
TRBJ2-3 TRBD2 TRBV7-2 CASSLASGRAWPDTQYF
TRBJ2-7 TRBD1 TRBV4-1 CASSQVQGAFEQYF
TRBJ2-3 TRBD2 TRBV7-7 CASSPGGVEDTQYF
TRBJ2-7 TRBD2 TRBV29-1 CSVDSGTSGSWDHEQYF
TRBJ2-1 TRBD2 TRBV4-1 CASSQDPAGLAGGNNEQFF
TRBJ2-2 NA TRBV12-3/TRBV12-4 CASSLQGRDTGELFF
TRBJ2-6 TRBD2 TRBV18 CASSPWGLAGEFLSGANVLTF
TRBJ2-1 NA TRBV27 CASGLAGPYEQFF
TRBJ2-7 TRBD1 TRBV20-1 CSARQGSQEQYF
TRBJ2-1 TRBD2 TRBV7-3 CASSPLAGSLYNEQFF
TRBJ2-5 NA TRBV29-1 CSVASSGLRETQYF
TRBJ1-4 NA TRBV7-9 CASSLLRGSDEKLFF
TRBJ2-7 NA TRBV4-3 CASSWSSGGDYEQYF
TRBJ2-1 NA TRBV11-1 CASSPPVSGNEQFF
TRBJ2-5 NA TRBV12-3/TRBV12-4 CASSWDLGETQYF
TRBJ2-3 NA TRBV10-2 CASSESLDTQYF
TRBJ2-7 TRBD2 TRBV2 CASSTVKLAGAYEQYF
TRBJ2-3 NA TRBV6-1 CASRGPAPTDTQYF
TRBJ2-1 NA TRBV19 CASSSETGTYNEQFF
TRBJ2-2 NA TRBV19 CASSTLQGPTGELFF
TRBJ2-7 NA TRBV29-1 CSVETAGRYEQYF
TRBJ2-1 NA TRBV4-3 CASSQDSRDVLSVFF
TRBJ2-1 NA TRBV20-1 CSASEVSYNEQFF
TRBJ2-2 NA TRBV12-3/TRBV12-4 CASSFVQSPPYTGELFF
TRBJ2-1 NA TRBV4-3 CASSQAPWEQGQQFF
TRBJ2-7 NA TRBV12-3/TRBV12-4 CASQGGIRYEQYF
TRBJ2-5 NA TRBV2 CASEPKETQYF
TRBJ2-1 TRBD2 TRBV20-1 CSARDQGLAGAWGNEQFF
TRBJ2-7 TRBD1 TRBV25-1 CASTTGGEQYF
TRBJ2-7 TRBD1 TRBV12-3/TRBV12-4 CASSQGGQGREQYF
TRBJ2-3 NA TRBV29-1 CSVERAGVDTQYF
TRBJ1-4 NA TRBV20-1 CSARDSQSPNEKLFF
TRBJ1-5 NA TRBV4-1 CASSHGQNNQPQHF
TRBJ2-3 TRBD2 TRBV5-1 CASSFTSGADTQYF
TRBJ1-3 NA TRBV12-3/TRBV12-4 CASSLRVSSGNTIYF
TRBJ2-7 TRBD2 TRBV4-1 CASSQSSGLAGTYEQYF
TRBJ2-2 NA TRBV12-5 CASGHPFTGMANTGELFF
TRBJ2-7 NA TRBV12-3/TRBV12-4 CASSLLKYYEQYF
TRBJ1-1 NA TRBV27 CASSSGQGPMNTEAFF
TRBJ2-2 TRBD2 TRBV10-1 CASRREPFSGELFF
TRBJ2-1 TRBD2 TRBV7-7 CASSLGLADYNEQFF
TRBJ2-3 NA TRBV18 CASSHPAEFTDTQYF
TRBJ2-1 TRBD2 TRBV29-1 CSVRGLEGTRSYNEQFF
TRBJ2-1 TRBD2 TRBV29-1 CSVEGAGVYNEQFF
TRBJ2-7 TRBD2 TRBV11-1 CASSSRLAGVGEQYF
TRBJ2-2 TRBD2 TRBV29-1 CSVVTSGRSANTGELFF
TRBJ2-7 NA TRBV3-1 CASSQADLPYEQYF
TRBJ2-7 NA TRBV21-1 CASSKQDRVAGLASYEQYF
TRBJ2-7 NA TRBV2 CASSDGGYRVTYEQYF
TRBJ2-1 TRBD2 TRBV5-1 CASSLLAGGPHNEQFF